This T cell receptor (beta chain) was recorded in a study of spatial heterogeneity in lung cancer. Across the study: The authors sequenced available follow-up PBMC samples, taken a median of about 23 months after resection. Among detected sequences, beta-chain ones consistently exceeded alpha-chain ones in number.

TCRdb reanalysed the 5' RACE reads using MiXCR and keeps one entry per CDR3 protein. Of around 110,000 distinct CDR3 sequences in the sample, 9% to 15% are singletons; the top ten hold roughly 17%. Germline V gene data show CDR1 as SGHVS and CDR2 as FNYEAQ. Deletions cut 0 bases from V and 4 bases from J, with 12 bases between. The CDR3 runs 15 residues. The time point was: blood at routine non-recurrence follow-up after resection. Unsorted tumor, nontumor lung tissue or cryopreserved PBMC supplied the whole RNA. Ten or more counts support this clonotype. The source was PBMCs, collected at follow-up. The sequence derives from a male donor with early-stage non-small cell lung cancer. J is TRBJ1-2 and V is TRBV7-6; D uncertain. CDR3 loop: CASSLAGIGSYGYTF. The CDR3 DNA reads as TGTGCCAGCAGCTTAGCAGGGATCGGGAGCTATGGCTACACCTTC.